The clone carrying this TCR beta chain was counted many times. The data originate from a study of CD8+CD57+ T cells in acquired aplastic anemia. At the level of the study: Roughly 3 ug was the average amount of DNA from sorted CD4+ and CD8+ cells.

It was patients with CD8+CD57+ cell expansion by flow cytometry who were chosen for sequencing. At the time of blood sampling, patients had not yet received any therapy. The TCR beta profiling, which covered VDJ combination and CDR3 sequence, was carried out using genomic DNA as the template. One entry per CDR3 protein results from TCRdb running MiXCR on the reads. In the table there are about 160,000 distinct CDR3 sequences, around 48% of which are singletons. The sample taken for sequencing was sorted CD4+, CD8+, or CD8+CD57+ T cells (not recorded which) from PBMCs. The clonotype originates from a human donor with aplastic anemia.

The CDR3 sequence: CASSFSRTDTQYF. The CDR3 region has the DNA TGTGCCAGCAGCTTTTCTCGCACAGATACGCAGTATTTT. The V gene is TRBV7-6, the J gene TRBJ2-3; D unclear. V lost 3 bases to trimming and J lost 1 base, with 5 bases between them. The CDR3 covers 13 residues. Germline CDR1 is SGHVS and CDR2 is FNYEAQ. Full variable domain (rest looked up from reference TRBV7-6 and TRBJ2-3): GAGVSQSPRYKVTKRGQDVALRCDPISGHVSLYWYRQALGQGPEFLTYFNYEAQQDKSGLPNDRFSAERPEGSISTLTIQRTEQRDSAMYRCASSFSRTDTQYFGPGTRLTVL.